This record concerns one T cell receptor (beta chain) sequence. Its antigen is unidentified. This may come from a read error, since a much larger clone is one base off. The CDR3 spans 14 residues. The germline gives CDR1 MNHEY, CDR2 SVGAGI. This record belongs to a study of breast tumors, draining lymph nodes, adjacent tissues. Broader study findings: Most tumor T cells seemingly derive from lymph node, then expand in tumor. Luminal-like breast cancer showed significantly higher tumor–nontumor repertoire similarity than basal-like. Tumor TCR diversity was below lymph nodes but above nontumor tissue. The lymph node origin of tumor T cells was framed as consistent with a hypothesis, not demonstrated.

Breast cancer patients provided tissue from their axillary draining lymph nodes. TCRdb re-analysed the multiplex PCR reads in MiXCR, keeping a single row per CDR3 protein. The sample includes some 140,000 distinct CDR3 sequences, approximately 22% of them seen just once. The chain uses TRBV6-5 and TRBJ2-1, with 7 bases identical to TRBD2. The specimen sequenced was axillary lymph node tissue. The TCR comes from a female donor with breast cancer. Some clones in this sample may be carry-over from other donors' samples. DNA of the CDR3: TGTGCCGGCAGTCGACTAGCTGCCTACAATGAGCAGTTCTTC. This gives the protein CAGSRLAAYNEQFF.